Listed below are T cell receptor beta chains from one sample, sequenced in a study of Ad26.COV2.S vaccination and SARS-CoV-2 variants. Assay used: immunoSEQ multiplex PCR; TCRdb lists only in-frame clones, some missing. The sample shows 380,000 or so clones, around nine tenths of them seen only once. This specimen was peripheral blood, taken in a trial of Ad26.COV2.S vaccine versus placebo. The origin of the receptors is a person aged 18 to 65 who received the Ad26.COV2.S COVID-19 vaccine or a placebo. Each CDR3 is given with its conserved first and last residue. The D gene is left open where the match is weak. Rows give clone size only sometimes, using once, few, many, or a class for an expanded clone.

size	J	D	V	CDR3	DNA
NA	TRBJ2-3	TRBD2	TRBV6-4	CASSPGLAGPTDTQYF	TGTGCCAGCAGTCCTGGACTAGCGGGACCCACAGATACGCAGTATTTT
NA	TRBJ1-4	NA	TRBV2	CASSETVTNEKLFF	TGTGCCAGCAGTGAAACAGTAACTAATGAAAAACTGTTTTTT
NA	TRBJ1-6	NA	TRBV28	CASSPTNNSPLHF	TGTGCCAGCAGTCCCACCAATAATTCACCCCTCCACTTT
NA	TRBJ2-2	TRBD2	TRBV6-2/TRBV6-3	CASSRLAPMGAGELFF	TGTGCCAGCAGTCGACTAGCGCCCATGGGGGCCGGGGAGCTGTTTTTT
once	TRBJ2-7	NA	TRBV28	CASTTLNEQYF	TGTGCCAGCACCACCCTGAACGAGCAGTACTTC
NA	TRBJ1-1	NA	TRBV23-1	CASSPPHTDMNTEAFF	TGCGCCAGCAGTCCCCCCCATACAGACATGAACACTGAAGCTTTCTTT
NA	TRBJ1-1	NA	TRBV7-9	CASSPRALNTEAFF	TGTGCCAGCAGCCCCCGCGCCCTGAACACTGAAGCTTTCTTT
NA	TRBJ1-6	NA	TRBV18	CASSTRGSPLHF	TGTGCCAGCTCAACCCGAGGTTCACCCCTCCACTTT
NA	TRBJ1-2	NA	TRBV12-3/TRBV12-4	CASSPTENYGYTF	TGTGCCAGCAGCCCCACAGAAAACTATGGCTACACCTTC
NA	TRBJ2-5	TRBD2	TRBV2	CASKASGGLETQYF	TGTGCCAGCAAAGCTAGCGGGGGGTTAGAGACCCAGTACTTC
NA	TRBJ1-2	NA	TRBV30	CAWGPGGRDGYTF	TGTGCCTGGGGCCCAGGAGGGAGGGATGGCTACACCTTC
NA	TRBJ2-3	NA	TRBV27	CASSTDTQYF	TGTGCCAGCAGTACAGATACGCAGTATTTT
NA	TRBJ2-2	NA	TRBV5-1	CASSLRQRANTGELFF	TGCGCCAGCAGCTTGAGACAGCGCGCGAACACCGGGGAGCTGTTTTTT
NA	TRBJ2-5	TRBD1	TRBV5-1	CASSPGQGRGETQYF	TGCGCCAGCAGCCCCGGACAGGGTAGAGGAGAGACCCAGTACTTC
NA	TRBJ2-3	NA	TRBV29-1	CSVVSGPNRGTDTQYF	TGCAGCGTTGTTTCAGGGCCAAACCGGGGGACAGATACGCAGTATTTT
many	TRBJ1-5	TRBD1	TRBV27	CASSAGQGFRPQHF	TGTGCCAGCAGTGCGGGACAGGGGTTTCGGCCCCAGCATTTT
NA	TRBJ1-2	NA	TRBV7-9	CASSPGIGYTF	TGTGCCAGCAGCCCGGGAATTGGCTACACCTTC
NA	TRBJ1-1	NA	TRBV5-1	CASSLLGGSDTEAFF	TGCGCCAGCAGCTTGTTAGGTGGGTCGGACACTGAAGCTTTCTTT
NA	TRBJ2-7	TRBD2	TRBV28	CASSLRLADYEQYF	TGTGCCAGCAGTTTAAGACTAGCAGACTACGAGCAGTACTTC
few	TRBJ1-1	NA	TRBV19	CASRGYQQGRTEAFF	TGTGCCAGCCGGGGATATCAACAGGGACGGACTGAAGCTTTCTTT
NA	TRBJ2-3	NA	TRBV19	CASSLIGFTDTQYF	TGTGCCAGTTCCCTTATAGGTTTCACAGATACGCAGTATTTT
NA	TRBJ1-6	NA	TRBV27	CASSLLFPTDRPSPLHF	TGTGCCAGCAGTCTCCTCTTTCCGACGGACCGTCCCTCACCCCTCCACTTT
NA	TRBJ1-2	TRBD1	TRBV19	CASSTLGRQGGYGYTF	TGTGCCAGTAGTACCCTGGGTCGACAGGGCGGCTATGGCTACACCTTC
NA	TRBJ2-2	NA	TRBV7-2	CASSLGLATGELFF	TGTGCCAGCAGCTTAGGGCTAGCAACCGGGGAGCTGTTTTTT
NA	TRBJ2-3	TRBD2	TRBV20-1	CSASGRAAGGHTDTQYF	TGCAGTGCTAGTGGGCGAGCGGCGGGGGGTCACACAGATACGCAGTATTTT
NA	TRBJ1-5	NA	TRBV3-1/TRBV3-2	CASSQDPHGNSNQPQHF	TGTGCCAGCAGCCAAGATCCCCATGGGAATAGCAATCAGCCCCAGCATTTT
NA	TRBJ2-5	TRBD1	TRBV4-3	CASSQGTGGVETQYF	TGCGCCAGCAGCCAGGGGACAGGGGGCGTAGAGACCCAGTACTTC